In its sample, the clone carrying this T cell receptor (beta chain) was seen a few times. Its antigen is not known. This CDR3 has 18 amino acids. Germline CDR1 reads DFQATT; CDR2 reads SNEGSKA (reference sequence). V shed 2 bases, J shed 1 base, and the junction held 7 bases outside the gene matches. TCR beta cDNA libraries included unique molecular identifiers. With about 0.95 to 10 million T cells as the source, 500,000 to 650,000 cDNA molecules resulted. TCRdb redid the calling of the PCR reads with MiXCR, one entry per CDR3 protein. The sample shows fewer than 850,000 distinct CDR3 sequences, 30% of them seen only once. This entry comes from a study of post-analysis software for immune sequencing data. Overall study findings and caveats: Elevated frequency relative to controls characterized several TRBV segments in patients, TRBV5-6, TRBV5-1 and TRBV20-1 among them.

The source of this sequence is a girl aged 5-17 years with multiple sclerosis. The source material was blood. The chain employs TRBV20-1 and TRBJ1-6; 11 bases are shared with TRBD1. CDR3 bases: TGCAGTGCTAGACGGGGACAGGGGGTATCGTCCTATAATTCACCCCTCCACTTT. Amino acids: CSARRGQGVSSYNSPLHF.